This section outlines one TCR beta chain sequence together with its context. Its antigen target is currently unknown. No quality values exist for individual bases; no much larger clone is one base distant. Other DNA sequences in this sample translate to the same CDR3. Healthy HIV-negative adults with no recently reported acute infections or vaccinations were included as donors. All donors were Caucasian adults living in Nashville, Tennessee, USA. CD4+ T cells were enriched by magnetic negative selection; naive cells were then positively selected on CD45RA, and the negative fraction formed the memory subset. Blood was obtained by leukapheresis, after which PBMCs were separated by Ficoll-Histopaque density gradient centrifugation and cryopreserved in liquid nitrogen vapor phase. Analytical flow cytometry was used to check the purity and quantity of every magnetically sorted T cell population. Genomic DNA was isolated from each sorted fraction and quantified by UV absorbance on a Nanodrop 2000c.

Germline trimming amounts to 4 bases on V and 3 bases on J, with 2 as the count of junction bases outside the gene matches. CDR1 and CDR2 are drawn from the germline V gene: SGHTA, FQGNSA. The CDR3 covers 15 residues, taking in both the cysteine and the phenylalanine. CDR3 DNA is the only sequence kept; it has 45 bases, read in frame from the first base. Using the deep immunoSEQ assay, TCR CDR3 regions were amplified from genomic DNA by multiplex PCR. Genomic DNA extracted from each cell subset was distributed evenly over all wells of several immunoSEQ 96-well plates, and each plate served as one replicate. For sorted subsets, 150 to 200 ng genomic DNA, equal to tens of thousands of T cell genomes, was loaded into each replicate PCR. Purified libraries were quantified with a Qubit 3.0 fluorometer, sized on a Bioanalyzer 2100, and re-quantified with the KAPA Library Quantification kit. Each immunoSEQ 96-well plate was sequenced on its own single-read 150-cycle Illumina NextSeq 550 flow cell. Regarding the original processing steps: Because the immunoSEQ output included only junctional sequences and no quality scores, the filtering could not be the same as the filtering used for full-length reads. To assign V/J genes and CDR3, sequences were annotated against IMGT germline references using PyIR, a Python wrapper for IgBLAST v1.9. Reads were filtered out if the reads had weak V/J assignments (E-value above 1e-6), no CDR3, stop codons, out-of-frame junctions, or ambiguous translated residues. V3J clonotypes were defined as sequences sharing an identical inferred V gene, J gene, and CDR3 amino acid sequence. To compute the percentage overlap between repertoires, the number of shared unique clonotypes was divided by the size of the smaller repertoire. Richness of each repertoire was evaluated using RTK rarefaction, the Chao1 estimator, and Recon v2.1 estimates of unobserved clonotypes. For all TCRbeta clonotypes obtained by the gDNA method from a few donors, generation probabilities were computed with OLGA. TCRdb mirrors the immuneACCESS table, restricted to in-frame sequences. Some clones are absent from its copies; in checked studies, under half trace to an unresolved V gene, and the reason for the others is unknown. V and J calls and clone size follow that table, whereas D and trimming were derived from the DNA. The sample table holds 1,100,000 or so clones, of which more than 75% were seen once. The leading ten clones occupy 0.52% of the sample.

This entry belongs to a study of shared clonotypes between healthy human individuals (dated by TCRdb to 2020 to 2022). Turning to the overall study: The cohort included a few men and a couple of women between 18 and 49 years of age. Per donor, three plates each were used for CD4 naive and CD4 memory, two for CD8 naive, and one for CD8 memory. Between about 0.94 and 8.9 billion PBMCs per donor were obtained by leukapheresis. Blood TCR repertoires of 5 or 6 healthy adults were deeply sequenced to estimate repertoire size and the extent of clonotype sharing between individuals. Different laboratories and diverse techniques were used to prepare libraries and sequence TCR repertoires, to increase sequencing depth and limit assay-specific biases. Summary of the overall study and its limitations: The genetic and exposure-history diversity represented was limited by the small number of donors. Incomplete sequencing was indicated by rarefaction of sorted-subset datasets, despite the large sequencing depth. Only blood was sampled, and tissue TCR repertoires likely differ from those in blood. Estimated clonotype richness was generally larger for naive than for memory subsets. Pairwise subsampling led to the expectation that sequencing depth would affect the degree of clonotype sharing among donors. Sharing across several donors was observed for around 5% of naive CD4, about 4% of naive CD8, about 2.3% of memory CD4, and roughly 0.4% of memory CD8 clonotypes. Compared with non-shared clonotypes, clonotypes shared by all four sorted-subset donors had higher generation probabilities.

The origin of this receptor is a man aged 18 to 30 in good health. Some clones in this sample may be carry-over from other donors' samples. The rearranged segments are TRBV7-2 and TRBJ2-1, with 11 bases in between that match TRBD2. Material for sequencing was memory CD4+ T cells from PBMCs. The sample's cell subset or site label, in plain terms: CD45RA-negative fraction. The CDR3 in this case is CASSSGLAVYNEQFF. The nucleotide sequence reads as follows: TGTGCCAGCAGCTCGGGACTAGCGGTCTACAATGAGCAGTTCTTC.